The T cell receptor beta chain described here comes from a study of T cells in Graves' hyperthyroidism and ophthalmopathy. Amplification of TCR beta CDR3 regions used RNA as the template. HTBI primers were the set used in a first-round RT-PCR of the TCR CDR3. TCRdb ran MiXCR on the multiplex PCR reads and lists one entry per CDR3 protein. The sample consists of around 340,000 distinct CDR3 sequences, 15% to 20% of them appearing once. This CDR3 spans 15 amino acids. V was shortened by 6 bases and J by 5 bases, with 18 bases between the two germline ends. Germline lookup yields CDR1 MNHNS and CDR2 SASEGT. Graves' hyperthyroidism showing no ophthalmopathy progression within 18 months was considered stable. This clonotype was detected many times.

The chain combines TRBV6-1 with TRBJ2-3, with D perhaps matching TRBD1 (6 bases). The clonotype was recovered from a man younger than 40 with Graves' hyperthyroidism. The material sequenced was blood. The CDR3 protein is CASRQGPKRGDTQYF. DNA of the CDR3: TGTGCCAGCAGACAGGGACCGAAACGGGGAGATACGCAGTATTTT.